A single sample gave rise to the 21 T cell receptor beta chains below, sequenced in a study of radiotherapy plus CTLA-4 blockade in lung cancer. Assay: immunoSEQ multiplex PCR; the TCRdb copy retains only in-frame clones and omits some. The sample lists tens of thousands of clones, around 66% occurring once. The sequencing used peripheral blood, collected from a patient treated with radiotherapy plus ipilimumab. These receptors originate from a human donor with non-small cell lung cancer who had stable disease on radiotherapy plus ipilimumab.

This clone was observed a few times. The rearrangement joins TRBV4-1 to TRBJ2-3, with 8 bases lining up with TRBD2. This CDR3 is built from 17 residues. V was pared by 2 bases and J by 9 bases, with 16 bases of the junction left unmatched. The germline gives CDR1 MGHRA, CDR2 YSYEKL. CDR3 protein: CASSQPSTGRAKRTQYF. The CDR3 nucleotides read TGCGCCAGCAGCCAACCGTCCACCGGGAGGGCGAAGAGGACGCAGTATTTT.

By share, this clone counts as medium-sized. The V and J genes are TRBV7-2 and TRBJ2-2; D not certain. The V and J ends lost 5 bases and 1 base respectively, with 11 bases between them. The CDR3 extends over 15 amino acids. The germline V gene has CDR1 SGHTA and CDR2 FQGNSA. The CDR3: CASSQLDKNTGELFF. Written as DNA, the CDR3 is TGTGCCAGCAGCCAACTCGACAAGAACACCGGGGAGCTGTTTTTT.

This clone was seen once. This chain connects TRBV4-3 to TRBJ2-1; D is possibly TRBD1 or TRBD2 (5 bases each). V was shortened by 8 bases and J by 5 bases, with 16 bases between the two germline ends. The V gene's germline CDR1 is LGHNA and CDR2 YSLEER. This CDR3 comprises 14 residues. The CDR3 region has the DNA TGCGCCAGCGCTCCCCGGGGCCTCCACAATGAGCAGTTCTTC. Translation: CASAPRGLHNEQFF.

In its sample, this clone was seen once. This chain links TRBV6-6 with TRBJ2-3, with D maybe TRBD2 (6 bases). The CDR3 consists of 14 residues. CDR1 and CDR2 from the germline V gene are MNHNY and SVGAGI (reference sequence). V was cut by 5 bases and J by 1 base, with 10 bases left in between. Here the CDR3 reads CASSTAGRTDTQYF. As DNA, the CDR3 is TGTGCCAGCAGTACAGCGGGCCGCACAGATACGCAGTATTTT.

The chain links TRBV7-9 to TRBJ1-1; D is perhaps TRBD1 (5 bases). The CDR3 length is 14 residues. Germline assignment: CDR1 SEHNR and CDR2 FQNEAQ (reference sequence). Trimming removed 2 bases from V and 6 bases from J, with 13 bases in between. CDR3 sequence: CASSLTTGASEAFF. The CDR3 nucleotides read TGTGCCAGCAGCTTAACTACCGGGGCTTCTGAAGCTTTCTTT.

This sequence joins TRBV5-8 and TRBJ2-3; D not certain. From germline, CDR1 is SGHTS and CDR2 YDEGEE. Deletions cut 4 bases from V and 4 bases from J, with 19 bases between. This CDR3 is 16 amino acids long. As DNA, the CDR3 is TGTGCCAGCAGCGCGGTAACAGCGAGGAGCCCAGATACGCAGTATTTT. Residues: CASSAVTARSPDTQYF.

V gene TRBV10-1 combines with J gene TRBJ2-7; D remains unclear. The CDR3 loop spans 15 amino acids. Per germline, CDR1 WNHNN and CDR2 SYGVQD (reference sequence). Trimming left V 0 bases short and J 0 bases short, with 9 bases between. CDR3 DNA: TGCGCCAGCAGTGAGTCGACCACCCACTCCTACGAGCAGTACTTC. Protein: CASSESTTHSYEQYF.

The chain has TRBV7-2 and TRBJ2-5; no firm D call. The CDR3 consists of 13 residues. Trimming removed 5 bases from V and 5 bases from J, with 12 bases in between. Per the germline V gene, CDR1 is SGHTA and CDR2 is FQGNSA. The chain's CDR3 is CASSPASPETQYF. In DNA, the CDR3 is TGTGCCAGCAGCCCCGCGTCCCCTGAGACCCAGTACTTC.

This clone has only one observation. V is TRBV5-1 and J is TRBJ2-1; 12 positions agree with TRBD2. The CDR3 is 15 residues long. Germline V CDR1 and CDR2: SGHRS, YFSETQ. V shed 4 bases, J shed 5 bases, and the junction held 4 bases outside the gene matches. In nucleotides, the CDR3 is TGCGCCAGCAGCCCACTAGCGGGAGGCGACAATGAGCAGTTCTTC. Its translation: CASSPLAGGDNEQFF.

The chain recombines TRBV25-1 with TRBJ2-1; D perhaps matches TRBD2 (5 bases). Germline assignment: CDR1 MGHDK and CDR2 SYGVNS. Trimming took 2 bases from V and 2 from J, leaving 13 bases between them. This CDR3 has 16 amino acids. CDR3 residues: CASSEDIATPYNEQFF. The CDR3 DNA sequence: TGTGCCAGCAGTGAAGATATAGCGACTCCCTACAATGAGCAGTTCTTC.

The DNA for the CDR3 is TGTGCCAAGTGGGGAGTTAACTATGGCTACACCTTC. Protein sequence: CAKWGVNYGYTF. The genes are TRBV2 and TRBJ1-2; D gene ambiguous. Trimming shortened V by 10 bases and J by 1 base, and 10 bases separated the two germline ends. The CDR3 extends over 12 amino acids. Per germline, CDR1 SNHLY and CDR2 FYNNEI.

The rearrangement links TRBV7-9 to TRBJ2-7; D is unresolved. The CDR3 contains 13 residues. With 5 bases removed from V and 9 bases from J, the gap between germline ends came to 17 bases. The germline V gene has CDR1 SEHNR and CDR2 FQNEAQ (reference sequence). The CDR3 bases are TGTGCCAGCAGCCACCCCCAGGTCAGATCGCAGTACTTC. Its translation: CASSHPQVRSQYF. Full variable domain (remainder filled in from reference TRBV7-9 and TRBJ2-7): DTGVSQNPRHKITKRGQNVTFRCDPISEHNRLYWYRQTLGQGPEFLTYFQNEAQLEKSRLLSDRFSAERPKGSFSTLEIQRTEQGDSAMYLCASSHPQVRSQYFGPGTRLTVT.

The gene calls are TRBV19 and TRBJ1-1; D is unresolved. The CDR3 has 15 residues. Trimming cost V 6 bases and J 1 base, with 15 bases left between them. Germline lookup yields CDR1 LNHDA and CDR2 SQIVND (reference sequence). The CDR3 protein is CASRLIPFKNTEAFF. The CDR3 nucleotides read TGTGCCAGTAGACTCATACCATTTAAGAACACTGAAGCTTTCTTT.

The V and J genes are TRBV5-4 and TRBJ2-3; TRBD2 agrees at 8 bases. From germline, CDR1 is SGHNT and CDR2 YYREEE (reference sequence). The CDR3 spans 16 residues. J gave up 5 bases and V 1 base, and 9 bases lay outside the gene matches. The CDR3 sequence: CASSLWLAGRGDTQYF. The CDR3 DNA is TGTGCCAGCAGCTTGTGGCTAGCGGGTCGTGGAGATACGCAGTATTTT.

In its sample, this clone was seen a few times. This sequence joins TRBV6-1 and TRBJ2-7; 9 positions match TRBD2. Trimming took 1 base from V and 1 from J; bases not matched to a gene: 2. Per germline, CDR1 MNHNS and CDR2 SASEGT. The CDR3 contains 15 residues. CDR3 loop: CASSEGTSGSYEQYF. The CDR3 DNA sequence: TGTGCCAGCAGTGAAGGAACTAGCGGGTCCTACGAGCAGTACTTC.

The rearrangement links TRBV30 to TRBJ1-5; a weak D match, TRBD1 (5 bases). The V gene lost 3 bases and the J gene lost 7 bases, with 13 bases spanning the gap. Germline CDR1 reads GTSNPN; CDR2 reads SVGIG (reference sequence). The CDR3 is 13 amino acids. The CDR3 protein is CAWSLRGDQPQHF. CDR3 nucleotide sequence: TGTGCCTGGAGCCTGCGGGGGGACCAGCCCCAGCATTTT.

This sequence joins TRBV7-2 and TRBJ1-1; D gene ambiguous. Trimming took 5 bases from V and 6 from J, leaving 10 bases between them. The germline CDR1 and CDR2 sequences are SGHTA and FQGNSA. The CDR3 runs 12 residues. CDR3 in DNA: TGTGCCAGCAGCCCCAGACGGGCTGAAGCTTTCTTT. Translated, it gives CASSPRRAEAFF.

By its share, this clone is medium-sized. CDR3 DNA: TGTGCCAGCAGCTTAATCCACCCCCCTCGGACAGGGGCCTCCTACGAGCAGTACTTC. It yields the protein CASSLIHPPRTGASYEQYF. The rearrangement uses TRBV7-2 and TRBJ2-7, with 9 bases identical to TRBD1. There are 19 residues in the CDR3. J was trimmed by 0 bases and V by 2 bases; bases with no gene match: 14. Germline V gene lookup returns CDR1 SGHTA and CDR2 FQGNSA.

The CDR3 bases are TGTGCCAGCAGCCCAAGGGGGACTTCCAACACCGGGGAGCTGTTTTTT. This sequence encodes CASSPRGTSNTGELFF. The chain is built from TRBV7-9 and TRBJ2-2; either TRBD1 or TRBD2 may supply D (6 bases each). Trimming took off 5 bases at V and 2 bases at J, with 15 bases between the two ends. The CDR3 sequence is 16 residues long. Germline assignment: CDR1 SEHNR and CDR2 FQNEAQ (reference sequence). The variable domain in full, with the rest retrieved from reference TRBV7-9 and TRBJ2-2, is DTGVSQNPRHKITKRGQNVTFRCDPISEHNRLYWYRQTLGQGPEFLTYFQNEAQLEKSRLLSDRFSAERPKGSFSTLEIQRTEQGDSAMYLCASSPRGTSNTGELFFGEGSRLTVL.

CDR3 loop: CASRDRGSGNTIYF. The DNA for the CDR3 is TGTGCCAGTAGGGACAGGGGTAGTGGAAACACCATATATTTT. The chain carries TRBV19 and TRBJ1-3; 9 nucleotides agree with TRBD1. Germline loops: CDR1 LNHDA, CDR2 SQIVND (reference sequence). This CDR3 has 14 residues. Trimming cost V 6 bases and J 3 bases; bases outside gene matches: 3.

This chain joins TRBV5-1 and TRBJ2-1; 7 nucleotides match TRBD2. CDR1 and CDR2 from the germline V gene are SGHRS and YFSETQ. There are 15 residues in the CDR3. Trimming at V came to 0 bases and at J to 6 bases, leaving 6 bases not matched to a gene. The CDR3 nucleotides are TGCGCCAGCAGCTTGGAGCCTAGCGGACTCAATGAGCAGTTCTTC. Protein: CASSLEPSGLNEQFF. The complete variable domain, with remaining parts taken from reference TRBV5-1 and TRBJ2-1, reads KAGVTQTPRYLIKTRGQQVTLSCSPISGHRSVSWYQQTPGQGLQFLFEYFSETQRNKGNFPGRFSGRQFSNSRSEMNVSTLELGDSALYLCASSLEPSGLNEQFFGPGTRLTVL.